Listed below are T cell receptor beta chains from one sample, sequenced in a study of blood T cell repertoires in COVID-19. Assay: immunoSEQ multiplex PCR; the TCRdb copy retains only in-frame clones and omits some. The table lists hundreds of thousands of clones, almost 90% of them singletons, with approximately 0.98% in the top ten. Sequenced material: peripheral blood. The receptor source for this set is a woman between 40 and 50 years old with COVID-19, enrolled during active disease. Each CDR3 is given without its conserved first and last residue.

V | CDR3
TRBV30 | AWRAGQGNTGELF
TRBV7-9 | ASNTATTNEQF
TRBV4-1 | ASSPGSGSYNSPLH
TRBV6-2/TRBV6-3 | ASSPFDEQF
TRBV28 | ATTIDRVGGGYT
TRBV19 | ASIGRNYGYT
TRBV3-1/TRBV3-2 | ASSPPRLAGLNEQF
TRBV27 | ASSSRANYGYT
TRBV30 | AWSWAGRTDTQY
TRBV18 | ASSPPLGAGNGELF
TRBV12-5 | ASGPRRDSHGYT
TRBV5-1 | ASSLYGGTEAF
TRBV7-3 | ASSLIGGDSYEQY
TRBV7-3 | ASSLGARGGAGANVLT
TRBV3-1/TRBV3-2 | ASSQDRVWTGRTEAF
TRBV7-9 | ASSLEQYNSPLH
TRBV12-3/TRBV12-4 | ASSRSGSGPQH
TRBV7-9 | ASSPSGGQET
TRBV6-6 | ASSYSSARGEAF
TRBV5-1 | ASSSSAPTDTQY
TRBV23-1 | ASSQSSATGAYEQY
TRBV5-6 | ASSFGSGSRTDTQY
TRBV5-6 | ASSLRRDLTDTQY
TRBV9 | ASSVARANPRTDTQY
TRBV28 | ASSLRWGEGYGYT
TRBV29-1 | SVRLADETQY
TRBV7-3 | ASSLMGSLDSYNEQF
TRBV24-1 | ATSDPGQAEAF
TRBV7-2 | ASSLRRGGLTYNEQF
TRBV2 | ASSWASTYEQY
TRBV4-1 | ASSQVLGSNTEAF
TRBV27 | ASSLRQGKNIQY
TRBV9 | ASSVVTGGGNTIY
TRBV15 | ATSGGWVAF
TRBV12-3/TRBV12-4 | ASSLRQNEAF
TRBV7-3 | ASSPGQNNEQF
TRBV24-1 | ATSDVSQGSNQPQH
TRBV19 | ASRPHGGEQF
TRBV6-5 | ASTRFGSSEGYT
TRBV24-1 | ATSDPRDTQNEQF
TRBV9 | ASSVHEGASYEQY
TRBV4-3 | ASSQDTDRQGTEAF
TRBV25-1 | ASSGAPGDSNSPLH
TRBV6-4 | ASSEKLFYNEQF
TRBV3-1/TRBV3-2 | ASSQVGENTEAF
TRBV5-1 | ASSLSPRGSKTGELF
TRBV4-3 | ASSPTGAGGEETQY
TRBV20-1 | SASTRDTKGKDT
TRBV27 | ASLDRNIQY
TRBV6-2/TRBV6-3 | ASSYSNSPSKYEQF
TRBV16 | ASSQTIREGEKLF
TRBV6-5 | ASSYSAWSYGYT
TRBV19 | ASSIDRGQAWRVAEAF